What follows are 17 T cell receptor beta chains derived from one specimen sequenced in a study of blood T cell repertoires in COVID-19. The method was immunoSEQ multiplex PCR; TCRdb's version includes in-frame clones alone and lacks a portion of them. This sample has some 280,000 clones; 70% to 90% occur once, and the top ten carry about 3%. Sequenced material: peripheral blood. The receptors derive from a woman aged 25-40 years with active or convalescent COVID-19.

This clone was seen a single time. The chain employs TRBV6-1 and TRBJ2-7; 7 bases fit TRBD1. The CDR3 consists of 14 residues. V lost 3 bases to trimming and J lost 5 bases; unmatched junction nucleotides: 7. The germline V gene encodes CDR1 MNHNS and CDR2 SASEGT. In nucleotides, the CDR3 is TGTGCCAGCAGTGACGACAGGGAAATCGACGAGCAGTACTTC. Its protein product is CASSDDREIDEQYF.

V gene TRBV9 combines with J gene TRBJ2-2, with a tentative D call TRBD1 (6 bases). CDR1 is SGDLS and CDR2 is YYNGEE in the germline V gene. This CDR3 has 15 amino acids. V was clipped by 0 bases and J by 4 bases, with 10 bases between them. Here the CDR3 DNA reads TGTGCCAGCAGCGTAGGCAGGGGTGGCACCGGGGAGCTGTTTTTT. This encodes CASSVGRGGTGELFF.

This chain links TRBV7-2 with TRBJ2-7; TRBD1 aligns across 11 bases. With V trimmed by 2 bases and J by 6 bases, 9 bases remained unmatched. Germline V gene sequence: CDR1 SGHTA, CDR2 FQGNSA. The CDR3 contains 16 residues. CDR3 DNA sequence: TGTGCCAGCAGCTTATTAGGACAGGGGGCTTCTGCCGAGCAGTACTTC. Its translation: CASSLLGQGASAEQYF.

The V call is TRBV6-5, the J call TRBJ2-3; TRBD1 aligns across 7 bases. V lost 5 bases to trimming and J lost 2 bases; unmatched junction nucleotides: 7. The germline CDR1 and CDR2 sequences are MNHEY and SVGAGI. The CDR3 spans 15 residues. The CDR3 region is CASSRTGLPTDTQYF. CDR3 sequence (DNA): TGTGCCAGCAGTAGGACAGGTTTACCCACAGATACGCAGTATTTT.

V gene TRBV28 combines with J gene TRBJ1-3; TRBD1 is a possible D gene (5 bases). Germline assignment: CDR1 MDHEN and CDR2 SYDVKM. Trimming left V 6 bases short and J 0 bases short, with 12 bases between. This CDR3 spans 15 amino acids. CDR3 region: CASRRNRNSGNTIYF. CDR3 nucleotides: TGTGCCAGCAGGAGAAACAGGAACTCTGGAAACACCATATATTTT.

This chain joins TRBV28 and TRBJ2-3; the D gene is possibly TRBD1 (6 bases). This CDR3 is 16 amino acids long. Looked up from germline, CDR1 is MDHEN and CDR2 is SYDVKM. Trimming left V 4 bases short and J 6 bases short, with 20 bases between. CDR3 in DNA: TGTGCCAGCAGTTCTGGGGGTTTGGGGGCAGGGGATACGCAGTATTTT. This codes for CASSSGGLGAGDTQYF.

This chain uses TRBV29-1 with TRBJ2-3, with a weak D call TRBD1 (5 bases). Trimming left V 3 bases short and J 3 bases short, with 7 bases between. The CDR3 loop spans 12 amino acids. Germline V gene data show CDR1 as SQVTM and CDR2 as ANQGSEA. The CDR3 nucleotides are TGCAGCGTTGAGACAGTAACAGATACGCAGTATTTT. Its translation: CSVETVTDTQYF.

CDR3 region: CASSVAPAGVGVYGEQFF. DNA of the CDR3: TGTGCCAGCAGCGTAGCCCCAGCGGGGGTGGGAGTATATGGTGAGCAGTTCTTC. The V gene is TRBV9, the J gene TRBJ2-1; 8 bases are a match to TRBD2. Germline CDR1 SGDLS, CDR2 YYNGEE. The length of the CDR3 is 18 residues. V lost 0 bases and J lost 9; bases outside the gene matches: 17.

J is TRBJ2-5 and V is TRBV27; 8 nucleotides agree with TRBD1. Germline CDR1 reads MNHEY; CDR2 reads SMNVEV (reference sequence). The CDR3 spans 14 residues. V trimming: 6 bases; J trimming: 3 bases; junction bases outside the gene matches: 6. The CDR3 sequence: CASSRRTGKETQYF. The CDR3 DNA reads TGTGCCAGCAGCCGCAGGACAGGGAAAGAGACCCAGTACTTC.

The chain has TRBV5-4 and TRBJ2-5, with a weak D call TRBD2 (6 bases). In germline, CDR1 is SGHNT, CDR2 YYREEE (reference sequence). CDR3 size: 15 residues. Trimming took 3 bases from V and 5 from J, leaving 17 bases between them. The CDR3 loop reads CASSSRGDPGETQYF. In DNA, the CDR3 is TGTGCCAGCAGCTCACGCGGGGATCCAGGGGAGACCCAGTACTTC.

This clone was picked up one time. V is TRBV15 and J is TRBJ2-3, with TRBD1 identical over 10 bases. The CDR3 covers 15 residues. Per germline, CDR1 LNHNV and CDR2 YYDKDF (reference sequence). After removal of 8 bases from V and 2 bases from J, the junction contained 7 bases not matched to a gene. CDR3: CATQPGTGDTDTQYF. In DNA, the CDR3 is TGTGCCACCCAACCCGGGACAGGGGACACAGATACGCAGTATTTT.

This rearrangement joins TRBV19 to TRBJ2-7, with D possibly being TRBD1 (6 bases). The CDR3 covers 13 residues. The V gene lost 8 bases and the J gene lost 5 bases, with 16 bases spanning the gap. The germline V gene has CDR1 LNHDA and CDR2 SQIVND (reference sequence). CDR3 in amino acids: CASPGTRDHEQYF. In DNA form, the CDR3 reads TGTGCCAGTCCAGGGACAAGGGACCACGAGCAGTACTTC.

This sequence joins TRBV3-1 (or the pseudogene TRBV3-2) and TRBJ1-3, with TRBD1 as a possible D gene (5 bases). Germline V gene lookup returns CDR1 LGHDT and CDR2 YNNKEL (reference sequence). V gave up 1 base and J gave up 0 bases, with 10 bases separating them. The CDR3 sequence is 16 residues long. CDR3 DNA: TGTGCCAGCAGCCAAGGTGGGGGGTTCTCTGGAAACACCATATATTTT. Protein: CASSQGGGFSGNTIYF.

The chain recombines TRBV19 with TRBJ1-2; 7 nucleotides match TRBD1. Germline V gene data show CDR1 as LNHDA and CDR2 as SQIVND (reference sequence). With 7 bases clipped from V and 2 bases from J, the junction kept 7 bases outside the gene matches. There are 14 residues in the CDR3. This chain's CDR3 is CASIRQGQNYGYTF. The DNA of the CDR3 is TGTGCCAGTATAAGGCAGGGACAGAACTATGGCTACACCTTC. The full variable domain, its missing parts supplied by reference TRBV19 and TRBJ1-2, is DGGITQSPKYLFRKEGQNVTLSCEQNLNHDAMYWYRQDPGQGLRLIYYSQIVNDFQKGDIAEGYSVSREKKESFPLTVTSAQKNPTAFYLCASIRQGQNYGYTFGSGTRLTVV.

The V and J genes are TRBV7-9 and TRBJ2-5; D is perhaps TRBD2 (6 bases). The germline CDR1 and CDR2 sequences are SEHNR and FQNEAQ (reference sequence). The germline V and J ends were trimmed by 5 bases and 2 bases, with 12 bases remaining between them. The length of the CDR3 is 14 residues. CDR3 region: CASSHGGNQETQYF. CDR3 DNA: TGTGCCAGCAGCCACGGGGGTAATCAAGAGACCCAGTACTTC.

This rearrangement joins TRBV3-1 (or the pseudogene TRBV3-2) to TRBJ2-5; 10 nucleotides line up with TRBD1. Germline CDR1 is LGHDT and CDR2 is YNNKEL (reference sequence). Trimming cost V 4 bases and J 2 bases; bases outside gene matches: 13. The CDR3 covers 18 residues. CDR3 region: CASSPGTGAHIIQETQYF. CDR3 sequence (DNA): TGTGCCAGCAGCCCCGGGACAGGGGCCCATATTATACAAGAGACCCAGTACTTC.

This clone was seen a few times. The CDR3 spells CASSQGRGSYSPLHF. In nucleotides, the CDR3 is TGCGCCAGCAGCCAAGGGAGGGGTTCCTATTCACCCCTCCACTTT. This chain connects TRBV4-3 to TRBJ1-6; D is perhaps TRBD1 (5 bases). Per germline, CDR1 LGHNA and CDR2 YSLEER. V was clipped by 1 base and J by 8 bases, with 12 bases between them. The CDR3 runs to 15 residues.